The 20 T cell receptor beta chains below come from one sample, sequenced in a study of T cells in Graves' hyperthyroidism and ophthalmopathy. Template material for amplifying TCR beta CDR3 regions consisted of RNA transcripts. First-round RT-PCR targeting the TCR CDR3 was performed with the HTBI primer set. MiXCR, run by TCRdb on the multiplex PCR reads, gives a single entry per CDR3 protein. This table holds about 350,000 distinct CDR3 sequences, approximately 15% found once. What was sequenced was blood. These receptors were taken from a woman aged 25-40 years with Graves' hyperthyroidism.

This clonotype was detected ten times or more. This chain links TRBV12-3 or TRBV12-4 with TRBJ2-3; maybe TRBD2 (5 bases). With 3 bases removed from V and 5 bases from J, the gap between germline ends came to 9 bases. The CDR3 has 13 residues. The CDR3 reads CASSLGRKDTQYF. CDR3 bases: TGTGCCAGCAGTTTGGGGAGAAAAGATACGCAGTATTTT.

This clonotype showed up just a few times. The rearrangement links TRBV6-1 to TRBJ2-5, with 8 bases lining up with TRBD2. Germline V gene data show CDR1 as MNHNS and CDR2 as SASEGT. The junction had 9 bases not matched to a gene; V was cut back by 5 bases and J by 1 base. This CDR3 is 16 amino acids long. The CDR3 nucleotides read TGTGCCAGCAGTCACCTAGGCCTAGCGGGCCAAGAGACCCAGTACTTC. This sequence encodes CASSHLGLAGQETQYF.

CDR3 DNA sequence: TGTGCCAGCTCCCGGGGCGGCAACCAAGAGACCCAGTACTTC. Its translation: CASSRGGNQETQYF. The chain couples TRBV19 to TRBJ2-5; D is possibly TRBD1 or TRBD2 (5 bases each). The V and J ends lost 9 bases and 0 bases respectively, with 14 bases between them. Germline V gives CDR1 LNHDA, CDR2 SQIVND (reference sequence). This CDR3 comprises 14 residues.

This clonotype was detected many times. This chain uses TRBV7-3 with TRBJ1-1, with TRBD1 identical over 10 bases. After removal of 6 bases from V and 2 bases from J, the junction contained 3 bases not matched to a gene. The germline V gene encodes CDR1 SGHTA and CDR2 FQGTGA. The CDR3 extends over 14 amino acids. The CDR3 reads CASSLTGGNTEAFF. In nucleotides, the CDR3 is TGTGCCAGCAGTCTGACAGGGGGCAACACTGAAGCTTTCTTT. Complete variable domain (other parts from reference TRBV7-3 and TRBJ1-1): GAGVSQTPSNKVTEKGKYVELRCDPISGHTALYWYRQSLGQGPEFLIYFQGTGAADDSGLPNDRFFAVRPEGSVSTLKIQRTERGDSAVYLCASSLTGGNTEAFFGQGTRLTVV.

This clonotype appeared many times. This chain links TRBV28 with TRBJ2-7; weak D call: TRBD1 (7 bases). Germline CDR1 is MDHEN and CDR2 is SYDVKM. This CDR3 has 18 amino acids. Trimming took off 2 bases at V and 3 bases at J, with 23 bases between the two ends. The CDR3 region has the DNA TGTGCCAGCAGTTTAGCTATCTGGGCAGGGGGGTCGGGCTACGAGCAGTACTTC. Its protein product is CASSLAIWAGGSGYEQYF.

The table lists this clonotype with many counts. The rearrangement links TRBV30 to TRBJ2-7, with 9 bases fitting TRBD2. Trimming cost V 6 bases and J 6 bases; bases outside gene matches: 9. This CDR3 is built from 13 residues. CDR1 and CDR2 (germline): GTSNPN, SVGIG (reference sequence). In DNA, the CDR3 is TGTGCCTGTCCCGGCGGGAGGGAGGGCGAGCAGTACTTC. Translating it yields CACPGGREGEQYF. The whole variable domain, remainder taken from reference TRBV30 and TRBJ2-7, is SQTIHQWPATLVQPVGSPLSLECTVEGTSNPNLYWYRQAAGRGLQLLFYSVGIGQISSEVPQNLSASRPQDRQFILSSKKLLLSDSGFYLCACPGGREGEQYFGPGTRLTVT.

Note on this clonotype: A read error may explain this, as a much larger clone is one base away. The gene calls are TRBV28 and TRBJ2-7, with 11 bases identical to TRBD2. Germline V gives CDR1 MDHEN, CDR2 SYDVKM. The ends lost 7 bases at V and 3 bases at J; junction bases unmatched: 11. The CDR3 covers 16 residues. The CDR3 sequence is CASTLTSGTPNYEQYF. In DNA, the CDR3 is TGTGCCAGCACCTTGACTAGCGGGACTCCAAACTACGAGCAGTACTTC.

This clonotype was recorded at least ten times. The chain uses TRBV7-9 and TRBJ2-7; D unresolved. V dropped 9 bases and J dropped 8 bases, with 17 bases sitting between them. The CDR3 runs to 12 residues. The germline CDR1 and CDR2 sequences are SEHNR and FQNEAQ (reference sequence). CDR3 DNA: TGTGCCAGTGGGTCGCTGGATAAGAAGCAGTACTTC. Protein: CASGSLDKKQYF.

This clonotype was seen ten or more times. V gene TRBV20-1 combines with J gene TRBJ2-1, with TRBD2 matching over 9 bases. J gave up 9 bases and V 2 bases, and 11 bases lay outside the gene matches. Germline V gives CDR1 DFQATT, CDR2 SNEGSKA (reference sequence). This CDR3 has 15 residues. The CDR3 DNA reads TGCAGTGCTAGACCGGTAGCGGGAGTTAGCAGTGAGCAGTTCTTC. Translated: CSARPVAGVSSEQFF.

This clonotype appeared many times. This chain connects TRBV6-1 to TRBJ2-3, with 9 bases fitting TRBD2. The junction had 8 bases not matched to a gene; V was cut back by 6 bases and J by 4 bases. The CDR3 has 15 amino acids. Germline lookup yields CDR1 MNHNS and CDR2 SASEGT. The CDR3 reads CASSQAGGGADTQYF. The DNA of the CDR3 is TGTGCCAGCAGCCAAGCGGGAGGTGGAGCAGATACGCAGTATTTT.

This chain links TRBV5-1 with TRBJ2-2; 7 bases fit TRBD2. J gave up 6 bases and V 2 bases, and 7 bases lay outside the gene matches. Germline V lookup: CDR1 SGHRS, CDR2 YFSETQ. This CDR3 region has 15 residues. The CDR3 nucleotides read TGCGCCAGCAGCTTAGCGGGAACGGGGGCCGGGGAGCTGTTTTTT. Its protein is CASSLAGTGAGELFF.

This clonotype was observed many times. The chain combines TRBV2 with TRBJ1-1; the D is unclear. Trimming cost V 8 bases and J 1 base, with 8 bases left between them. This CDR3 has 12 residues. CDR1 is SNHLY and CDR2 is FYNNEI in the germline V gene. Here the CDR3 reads CASLGGNTEAFF. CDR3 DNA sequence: TGTGCCAGCCTGGGAGGGAACACTGAAGCTTTCTTT.

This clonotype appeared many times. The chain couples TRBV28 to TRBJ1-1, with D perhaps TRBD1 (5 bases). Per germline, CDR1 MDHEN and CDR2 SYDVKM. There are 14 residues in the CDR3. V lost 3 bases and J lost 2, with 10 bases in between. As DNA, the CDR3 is TGTGCCAGCAGTTTTTTGACAGCCAACACTGAAGCTTTCTTT. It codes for CASSFLTANTEAFF.

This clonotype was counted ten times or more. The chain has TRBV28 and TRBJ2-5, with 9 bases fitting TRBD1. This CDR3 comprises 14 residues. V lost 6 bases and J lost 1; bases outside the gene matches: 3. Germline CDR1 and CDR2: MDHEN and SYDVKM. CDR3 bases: TGTGCCAGCAGCCCGGACAGGGGCCAAGAGACCCAGTACTTC. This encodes CASSPDRGQETQYF.

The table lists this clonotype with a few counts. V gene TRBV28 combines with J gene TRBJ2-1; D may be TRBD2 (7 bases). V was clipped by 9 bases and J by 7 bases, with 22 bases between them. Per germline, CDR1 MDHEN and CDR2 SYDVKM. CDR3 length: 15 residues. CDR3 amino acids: CASVILGGGLNEQFF. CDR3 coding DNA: TGTGCCAGTGTAATCCTGGGGGGGGGCTTGAATGAGCAGTTCTTC. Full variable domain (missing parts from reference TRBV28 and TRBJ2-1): DVKVTQSSRYLVKRTGEKVFLECVQDMDHENMFWYRQDPGLGLRLIYFSYDVKMKEKGDIPEGYSVSREKKERFSLILESASTNQTSMYLCASVILGGGLNEQFFGPGTRLTVL.

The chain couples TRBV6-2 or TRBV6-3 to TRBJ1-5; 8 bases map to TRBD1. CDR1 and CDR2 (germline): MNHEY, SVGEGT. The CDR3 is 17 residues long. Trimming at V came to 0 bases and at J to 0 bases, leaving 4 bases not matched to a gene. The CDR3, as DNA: TGTGCCAGCAGTTACTCGATGACAGGGGCTAGCAATCAGCCCCAGCATTTT. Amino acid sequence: CASSYSMTGASNQPQHF.

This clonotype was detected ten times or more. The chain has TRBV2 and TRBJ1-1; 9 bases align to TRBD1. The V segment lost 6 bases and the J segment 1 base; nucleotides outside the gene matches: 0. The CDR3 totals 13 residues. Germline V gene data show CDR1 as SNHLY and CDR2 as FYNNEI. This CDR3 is CASRDRGNTEAFF. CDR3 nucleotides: TGTGCCAGCAGGGACAGGGGGAACACTGAAGCTTTCTTT. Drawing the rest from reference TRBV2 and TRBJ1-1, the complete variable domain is EPEVTQTPSHQVTQMGQEVILRCVPISNHLYFYWYRQILGQKVEFLVSFYNNEISEKSEIFDDQFSVERPDGSNFTLKIRSTKLEDSAMYFCASRDRGNTEAFFGQGTRLTVV.

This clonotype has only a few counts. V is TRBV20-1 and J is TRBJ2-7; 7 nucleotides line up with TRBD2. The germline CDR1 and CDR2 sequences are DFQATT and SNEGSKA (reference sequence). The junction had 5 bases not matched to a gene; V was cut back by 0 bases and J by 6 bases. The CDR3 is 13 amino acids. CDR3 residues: CSARDRLAGEQYF. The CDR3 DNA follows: TGCAGTGCTAGAGATCGGTTAGCGGGCGAGCAGTACTTC.

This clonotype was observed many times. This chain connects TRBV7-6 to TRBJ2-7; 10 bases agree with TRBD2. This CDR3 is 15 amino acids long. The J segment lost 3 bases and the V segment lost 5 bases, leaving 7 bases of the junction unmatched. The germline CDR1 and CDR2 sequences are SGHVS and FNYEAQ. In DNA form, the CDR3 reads TGTGCCAGCAGCCCAATAGCGGGAGGCTTCTACGAGCAGTACTTC. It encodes CASSPIAGGFYEQYF.

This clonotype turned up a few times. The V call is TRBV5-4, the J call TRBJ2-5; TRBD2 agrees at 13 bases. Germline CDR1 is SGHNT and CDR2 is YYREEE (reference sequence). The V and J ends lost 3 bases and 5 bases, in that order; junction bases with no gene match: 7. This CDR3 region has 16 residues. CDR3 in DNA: TGTGCCAGCAGCTGGCGACTAGCGGGAGGTGGGGAGACCCAGTACTTC. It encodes CASSWRLAGGGETQYF.